This T cell receptor (beta chain) stems from a study of cytomegalovirus exposure and HLA in healthy donors. Study-wide results and limits: Cytomegalovirus status, reportedly, was diagnosed with high specificity and sensitivity by the classifier.

Each donor's status was that of a healthy bone marrow donor. Note on this clone: Its antigen is not identified.

Primers: 60 Vbeta forward and 13 Jbeta reverse. Only in-frame clones appear in the TCRdb table, and some are missing; sequencing was by immunoSEQ multiplex PCR. The table has hundreds of thousands of clones, around 80% seen once. This TCR was recovered from a male donor in good health and CMV-seronegative. The sample taken for sequencing was PBMCs.

DNA for the CDR3: TGTGCCAGCAGTCCGAGAGAGGCAGGGGGGGAGCAGTACTTC. Translation gives CASSPREAGGEQYF. The gene calls are TRBV28 and TRBJ2-7; D is possibly TRBD1 (7 bases). Deletions cut 5 bases from V and 7 bases from J, with 18 bases between. There are 14 residues in the CDR3. The germline CDR1 and CDR2 sequences are MDHEN and SYDVKM.